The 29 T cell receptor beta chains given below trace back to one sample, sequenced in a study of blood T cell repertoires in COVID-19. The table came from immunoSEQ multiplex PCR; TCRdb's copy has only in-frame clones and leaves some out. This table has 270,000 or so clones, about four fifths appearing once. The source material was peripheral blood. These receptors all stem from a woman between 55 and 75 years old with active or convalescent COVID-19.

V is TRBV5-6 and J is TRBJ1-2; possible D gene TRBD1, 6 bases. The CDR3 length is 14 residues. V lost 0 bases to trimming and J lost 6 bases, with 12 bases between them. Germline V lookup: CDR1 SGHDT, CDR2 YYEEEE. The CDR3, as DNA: TGTGCCAGCAGCTTGGCGCTACAGGGCCATGGCTACACCTTC. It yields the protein CASSLALQGHGYTF.

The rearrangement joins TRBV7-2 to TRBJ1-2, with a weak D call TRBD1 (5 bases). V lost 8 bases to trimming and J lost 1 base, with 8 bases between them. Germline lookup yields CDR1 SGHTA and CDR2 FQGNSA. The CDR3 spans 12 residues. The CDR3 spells CASEDINYGYTF. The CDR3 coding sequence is TGTGCCAGCGAGGACATTAACTATGGCTACACCTTC.

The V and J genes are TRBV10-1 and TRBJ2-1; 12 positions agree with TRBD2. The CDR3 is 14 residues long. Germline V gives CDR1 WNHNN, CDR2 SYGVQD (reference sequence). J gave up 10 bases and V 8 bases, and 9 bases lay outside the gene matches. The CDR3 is CASASGGAVREQFF. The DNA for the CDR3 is TGCGCCAGCGCTAGCGGGGGGGCCGTAAGGGAGCAGTTCTTC.

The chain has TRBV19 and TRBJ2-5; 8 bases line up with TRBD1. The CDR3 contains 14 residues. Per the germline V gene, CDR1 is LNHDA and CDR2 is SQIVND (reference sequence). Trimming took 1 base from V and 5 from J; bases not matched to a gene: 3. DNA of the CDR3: TGTGCCAGTAGTATAGGACAGGGGAGGGAGACCCAGTACTTC. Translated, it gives CASSIGQGRETQYF.

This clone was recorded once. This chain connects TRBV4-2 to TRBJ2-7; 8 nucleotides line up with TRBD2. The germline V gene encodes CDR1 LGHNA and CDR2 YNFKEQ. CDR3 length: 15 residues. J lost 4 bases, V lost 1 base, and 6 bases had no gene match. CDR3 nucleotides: TGTGCCAGCAGCCAAGGTAGCGGGGAAGATTACGAGCAGTACTTC. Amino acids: CASSQGSGEDYEQYF.

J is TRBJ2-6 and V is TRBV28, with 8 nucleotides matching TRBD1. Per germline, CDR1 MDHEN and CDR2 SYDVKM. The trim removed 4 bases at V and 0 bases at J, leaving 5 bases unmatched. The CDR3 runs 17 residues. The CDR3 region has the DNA TGTGCCAGCAGTTCCGGGACAGGCCTCTCTGGGGCCAACGTCCTGACTTTC. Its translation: CASSSGTGLSGANVLTF. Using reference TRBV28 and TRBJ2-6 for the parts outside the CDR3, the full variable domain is DVKVTQSSRYLVKRTGEKVFLECVQDMDHENMFWYRQDPGLGLRLIYFSYDVKMKEKGDIPEGYSVSREKKERFSLILESASTNQTSMYLCASSSGTGLSGANVLTFGAGSRLTVL.

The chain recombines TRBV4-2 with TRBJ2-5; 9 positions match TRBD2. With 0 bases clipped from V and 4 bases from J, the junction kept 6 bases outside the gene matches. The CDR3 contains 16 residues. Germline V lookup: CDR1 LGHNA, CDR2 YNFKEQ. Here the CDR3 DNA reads TGTGCCAGCAGCCAAGAACGTCGCGGGGGGGCAGAGACCCAGTACTTC. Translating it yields CASSQERRGGAETQYF.

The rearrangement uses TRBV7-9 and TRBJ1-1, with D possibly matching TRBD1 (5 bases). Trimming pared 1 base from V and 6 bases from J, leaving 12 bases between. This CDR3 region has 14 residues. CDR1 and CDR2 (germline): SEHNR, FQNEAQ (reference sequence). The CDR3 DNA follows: TGTGCCAGCAGCTTAGGGCAGGGTGGACCTGAAGCTTTCTTT. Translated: CASSLGQGGPEAFF.

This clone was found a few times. For the CDR3, the DNA is TGTGCCAGCAGTTTTTCCCCAGGGGGGAGCTCCTATAATTCACCCCTCCACTTT. Encoded protein: CASSFSPGGSSYNSPLHF. The genes are TRBV27 and TRBJ1-6, with TRBD1 identical over 7 bases. The CDR3 contains 18 residues. Germline CDR1 MNHEY, CDR2 SMNVEV (reference sequence). Trimming at V came to 3 bases and at J to 0 bases, leaving 8 bases not matched to a gene.

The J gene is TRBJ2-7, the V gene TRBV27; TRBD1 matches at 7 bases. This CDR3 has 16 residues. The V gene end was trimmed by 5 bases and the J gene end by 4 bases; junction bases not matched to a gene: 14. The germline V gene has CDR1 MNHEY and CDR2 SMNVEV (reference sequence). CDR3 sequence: CASSQTSDRVGYEQYF. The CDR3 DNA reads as TGTGCCAGCAGTCAGACCTCAGACAGGGTAGGGTACGAGCAGTACTTC.

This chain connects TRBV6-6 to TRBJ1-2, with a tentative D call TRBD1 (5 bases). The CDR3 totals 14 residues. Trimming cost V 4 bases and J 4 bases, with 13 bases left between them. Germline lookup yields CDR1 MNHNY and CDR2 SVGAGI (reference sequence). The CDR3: CASSSRGRSYGYTF. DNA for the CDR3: TGTGCCAGCAGTTCTAGGGGTCGGTCCTATGGCTACACCTTC.

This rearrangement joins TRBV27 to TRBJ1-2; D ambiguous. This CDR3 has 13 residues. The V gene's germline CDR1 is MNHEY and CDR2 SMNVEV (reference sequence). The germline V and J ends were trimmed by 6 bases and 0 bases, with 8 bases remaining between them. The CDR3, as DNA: TGTGCCAGCAGGGGCAGACCTAACTATGGCTACACCTTC. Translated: CASRGRPNYGYTF.

This CDR3 is CASSHGQANTEAFF. The CDR3 DNA reads TGTGCCAGCTCACATGGGCAGGCGAACACTGAAGCTTTCTTT. The chain is built from TRBV18 and TRBJ1-1; D unclear. The V end was cut by 4 bases, the J end by 1 base, with 10 bases between. CDR3 size: 14 residues. Germline V gives CDR1 KGHSH, CDR2 LQKENI.

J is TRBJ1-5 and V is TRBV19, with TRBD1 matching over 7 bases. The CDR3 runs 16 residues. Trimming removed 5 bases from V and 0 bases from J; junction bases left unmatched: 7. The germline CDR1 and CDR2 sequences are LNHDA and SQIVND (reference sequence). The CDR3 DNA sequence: TGTGCCAGTAGTGCCAACAGGGGCTATAGCAATCAGCCCCAGCATTTT. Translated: CASSANRGYSNQPQHF. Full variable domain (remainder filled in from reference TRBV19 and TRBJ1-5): DGGITQSPKYLFRKEGQNVTLSCEQNLNHDAMYWYRQDPGQGLRLIYYSQIVNDFQKGDIAEGYSVSREKKESFPLTVTSAQKNPTAFYLCASSANRGYSNQPQHFGDGTRLSIL.

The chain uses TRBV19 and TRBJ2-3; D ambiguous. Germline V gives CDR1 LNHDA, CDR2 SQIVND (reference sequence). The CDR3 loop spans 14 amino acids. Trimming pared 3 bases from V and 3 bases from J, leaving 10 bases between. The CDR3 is CASSIFAATDTQYF. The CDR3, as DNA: TGTGCCAGTAGTATCTTCGCCGCGACAGATACGCAGTATTTT.

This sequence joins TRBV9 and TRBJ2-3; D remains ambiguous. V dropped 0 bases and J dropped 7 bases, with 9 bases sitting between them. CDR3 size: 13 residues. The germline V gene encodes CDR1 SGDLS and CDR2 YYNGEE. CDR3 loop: CASSVDGVYTQYF. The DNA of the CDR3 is TGTGCCAGCAGCGTAGATGGAGTGTATACGCAGTATTTT.

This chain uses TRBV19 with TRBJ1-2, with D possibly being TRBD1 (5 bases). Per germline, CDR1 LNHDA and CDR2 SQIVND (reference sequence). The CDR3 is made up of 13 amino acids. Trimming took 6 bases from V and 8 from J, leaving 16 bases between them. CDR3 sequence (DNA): TGTGCCAGTAGACCCTGGGGAGGGGAGGGCTACACCTTC. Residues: CASRPWGGEGYTF.

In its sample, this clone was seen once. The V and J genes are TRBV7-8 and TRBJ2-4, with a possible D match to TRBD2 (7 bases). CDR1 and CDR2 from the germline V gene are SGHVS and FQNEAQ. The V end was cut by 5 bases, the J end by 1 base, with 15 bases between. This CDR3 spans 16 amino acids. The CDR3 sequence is CASSISGGGAKNIQYF. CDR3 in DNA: TGTGCCAGCAGCATTAGCGGCGGGGGCGCCAAAAACATTCAGTACTTC. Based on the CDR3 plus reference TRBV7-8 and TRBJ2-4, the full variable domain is GAGVSQSPRYKVAKRGQDVALRCDPISGHVSLFWYQQALGQGPEFLTYFQNEAQLDKSGLPSDRFFAERPEGSVSTLKIQRTQQEDSAVYLCASSISGGGAKNIQYFGAGTRLSVL.

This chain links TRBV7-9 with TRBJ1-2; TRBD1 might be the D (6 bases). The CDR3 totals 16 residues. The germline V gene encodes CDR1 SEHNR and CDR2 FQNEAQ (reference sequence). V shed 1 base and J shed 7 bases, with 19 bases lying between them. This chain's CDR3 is CASSLGVAGTGTGYTF. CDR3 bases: TGTGCCAGCAGCTTAGGAGTAGCGGGTACAGGGACTGGCTACACCTTC.

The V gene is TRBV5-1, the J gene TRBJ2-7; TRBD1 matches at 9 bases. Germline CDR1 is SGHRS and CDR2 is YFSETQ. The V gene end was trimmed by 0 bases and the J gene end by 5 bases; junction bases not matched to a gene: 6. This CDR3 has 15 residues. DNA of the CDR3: TGCGCCAGCAGCTTGGGTGGGACAGGGAATCACGAGCAGTACTTC. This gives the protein CASSLGGTGNHEQYF.

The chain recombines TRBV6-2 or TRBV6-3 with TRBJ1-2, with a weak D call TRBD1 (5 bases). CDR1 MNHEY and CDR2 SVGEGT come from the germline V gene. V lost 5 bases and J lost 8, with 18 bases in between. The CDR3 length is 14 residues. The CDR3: CASSHHRSEAGYTF. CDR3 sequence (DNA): TGTGCCAGCAGTCACCACAGGTCTGAGGCAGGCTACACCTTC.

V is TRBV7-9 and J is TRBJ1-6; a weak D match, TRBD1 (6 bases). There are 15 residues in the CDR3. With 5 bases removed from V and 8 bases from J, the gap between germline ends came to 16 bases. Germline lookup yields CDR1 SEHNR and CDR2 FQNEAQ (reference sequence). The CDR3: CASSTEQGVHSPLHF. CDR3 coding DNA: TGTGCCAGCAGCACTGAACAGGGAGTTCATTCACCCCTCCACTTT.

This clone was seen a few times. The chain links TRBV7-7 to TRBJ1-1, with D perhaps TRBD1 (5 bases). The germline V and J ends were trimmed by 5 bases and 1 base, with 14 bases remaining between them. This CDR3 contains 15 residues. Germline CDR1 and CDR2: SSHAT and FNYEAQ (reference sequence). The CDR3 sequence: CASSLDRLRNTEAFF. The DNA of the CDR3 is TGTGCCAGCAGCCTCGACAGATTACGGAACACTGAAGCTTTCTTT.

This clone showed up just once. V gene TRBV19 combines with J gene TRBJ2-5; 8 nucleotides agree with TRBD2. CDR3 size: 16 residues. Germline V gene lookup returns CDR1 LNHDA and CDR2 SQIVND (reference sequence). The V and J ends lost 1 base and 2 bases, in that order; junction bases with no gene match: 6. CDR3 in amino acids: CASSIGSGAAQETQYF. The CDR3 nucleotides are TGTGCCAGTAGTATAGGTAGCGGGGCGGCGCAAGAGACCCAGTACTTC.

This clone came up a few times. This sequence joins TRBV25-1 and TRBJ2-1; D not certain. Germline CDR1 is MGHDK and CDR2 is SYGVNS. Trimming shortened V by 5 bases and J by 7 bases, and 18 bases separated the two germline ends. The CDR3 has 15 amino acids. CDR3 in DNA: TGTGCCAGCAGTAGTCGGCCCCCATTCGGGAATGAGCAGTTCTTC. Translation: CASSSRPPFGNEQFF.

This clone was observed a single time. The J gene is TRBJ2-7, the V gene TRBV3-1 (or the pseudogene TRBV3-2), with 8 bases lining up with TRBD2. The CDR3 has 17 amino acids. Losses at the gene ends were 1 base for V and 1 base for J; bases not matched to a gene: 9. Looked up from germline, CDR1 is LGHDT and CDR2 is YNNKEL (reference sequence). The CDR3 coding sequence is TGTGCCAGCAGCCAAGGACTTAGGACGGGGGGGTCCTACGAGCAGTACTTC. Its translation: CASSQGLRTGGSYEQYF.

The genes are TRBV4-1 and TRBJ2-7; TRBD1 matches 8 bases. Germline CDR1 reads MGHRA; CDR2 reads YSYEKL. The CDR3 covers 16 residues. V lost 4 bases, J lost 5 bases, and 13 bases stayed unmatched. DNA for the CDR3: TGCGCCAGCAGCCCGCAGGAGACAGGGGCTACCGACGAGCAGTACTTC. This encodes CASSPQETGATDEQYF.

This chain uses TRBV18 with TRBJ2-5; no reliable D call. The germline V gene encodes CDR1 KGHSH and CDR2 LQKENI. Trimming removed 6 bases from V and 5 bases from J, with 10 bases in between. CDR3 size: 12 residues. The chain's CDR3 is CASSPKEETQYF. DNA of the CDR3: TGTGCCAGCTCTCCGAAGGAGGAGACCCAGTACTTC. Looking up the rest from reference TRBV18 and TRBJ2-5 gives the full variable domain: NAGVMQNPRHLVRRRGQEARLRCSPMKGHSHVYWYRQLPEEGLKFMVYLQKENIIDESGMPKERFSAEFPKEGPSILRIQQVVRGDSAAYFCASSPKEETQYFGPGTRLLVL.

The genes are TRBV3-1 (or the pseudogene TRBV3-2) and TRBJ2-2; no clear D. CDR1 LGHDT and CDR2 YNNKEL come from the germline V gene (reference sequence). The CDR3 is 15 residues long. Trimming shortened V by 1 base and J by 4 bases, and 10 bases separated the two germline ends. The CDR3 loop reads CASSQVARSTGELFF. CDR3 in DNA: TGTGCCAGCAGCCAAGTGGCCCGCTCCACCGGGGAGCTGTTTTTT.